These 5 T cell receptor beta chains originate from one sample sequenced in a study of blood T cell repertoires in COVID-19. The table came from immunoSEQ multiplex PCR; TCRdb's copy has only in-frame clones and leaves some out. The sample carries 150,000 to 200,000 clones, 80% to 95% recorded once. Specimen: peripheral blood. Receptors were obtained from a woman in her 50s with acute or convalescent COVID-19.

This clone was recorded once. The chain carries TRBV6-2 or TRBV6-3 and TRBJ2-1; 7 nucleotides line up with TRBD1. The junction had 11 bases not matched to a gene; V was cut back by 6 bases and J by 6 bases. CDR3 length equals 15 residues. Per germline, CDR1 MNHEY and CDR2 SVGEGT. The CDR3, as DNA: TGTGCCAGCAGCACGGACAGGAAAATAGTCAATGAGCAGTTCTTC. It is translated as CASSTDRKIVNEQFF.

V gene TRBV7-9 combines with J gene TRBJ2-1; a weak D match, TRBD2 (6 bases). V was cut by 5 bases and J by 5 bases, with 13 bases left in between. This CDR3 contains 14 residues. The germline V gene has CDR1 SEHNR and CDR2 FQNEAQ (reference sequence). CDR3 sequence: CASSPKGLHNEQFF. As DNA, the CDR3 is TGTGCCAGCAGCCCCAAAGGACTACACAATGAGCAGTTCTTC.

The CDR3, as DNA: TGTGCCAGCAGCTTATCTCCGAACACCGGGGAGCTGTTTTTT. It encodes CASSLSPNTGELFF. The chain links TRBV11-2 to TRBJ2-2; D gene uncertain. V was pared by 2 bases and J by 0 bases, with 4 bases between. The germline V gene encodes CDR1 SGHAT and CDR2 FQNNGV. The CDR3 loop spans 14 amino acids.

The DNA of the CDR3 is TGTGCCAGCTCACCGGGAGTAGCCAAAAACATTCAGTACTTC. Its protein product is CASSPGVAKNIQYF. This chain connects TRBV18 to TRBJ2-4; D perhaps matches TRBD2 (5 bases). Germline V gene lookup returns CDR1 KGHSH and CDR2 LQKENI. Deletions cut 3 bases from V and 0 bases from J, with 6 bases between. The CDR3 covers 14 residues. The full variable domain, in which reference TRBV18 and TRBJ2-4 provide the parts outside the CDR3, is NAGVMQNPRHLVRRRGQEARLRCSPMKGHSHVYWYRQLPEEGLKFMVYLQKENIIDESGMPKERFSAEFPKEGPSILRIQQVVRGDSAAYFCASSPGVAKNIQYFGAGTRLSVL.

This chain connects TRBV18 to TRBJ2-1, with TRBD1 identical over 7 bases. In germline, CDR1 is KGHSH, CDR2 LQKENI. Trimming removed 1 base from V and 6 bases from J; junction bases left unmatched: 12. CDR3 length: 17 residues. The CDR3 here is CASSPRTGALTFNEQFF. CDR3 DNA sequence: TGTGCCAGCTCACCACGTACAGGGGCCTTGACGTTCAATGAGCAGTTCTTC.